This TCR beta chain was recorded in a study of cytomegalovirus exposure and HLA in healthy donors. The assay was immunoSEQ multiplex PCR, and TCRdb's table has in-frame clones only and misses some. The repertoire consists of about 160,000 clones, with roughly 83% occurring once and the leading ten covering about 10%. This CDR3 is built from 14 residues. Germline CDR1 is MNHEY and CDR2 is SVGAGI. V was clipped by 4 bases and J by 4 bases; unmatched bases: 1. The chain combines TRBV6-5 with TRBJ2-3, with TRBD1 identical over 11 bases. The receptor comes from a man aged 25 to 40 in good health and CMV-seropositive. Sequencing input: PBMCs. CDR3 sequence (DNA): TGTGCCAGCAGTTGGACAGGGGGCGCAGATACGCAGTATTTT. The encoded protein is CASSWTGGADTQYF.